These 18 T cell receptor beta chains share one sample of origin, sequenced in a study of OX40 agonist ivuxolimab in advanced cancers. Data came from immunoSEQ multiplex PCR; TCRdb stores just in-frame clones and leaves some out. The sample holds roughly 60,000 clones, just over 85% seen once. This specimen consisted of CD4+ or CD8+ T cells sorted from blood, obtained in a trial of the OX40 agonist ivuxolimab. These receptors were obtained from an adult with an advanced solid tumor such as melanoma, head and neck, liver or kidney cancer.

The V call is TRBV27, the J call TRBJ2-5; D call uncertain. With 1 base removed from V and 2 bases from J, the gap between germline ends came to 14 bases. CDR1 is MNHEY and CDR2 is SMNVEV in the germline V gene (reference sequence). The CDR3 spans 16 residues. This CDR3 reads CASSLFPAFGQETQYF. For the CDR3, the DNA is TGTGCCAGCAGTTTATTTCCCGCGTTCGGGCAAGAGACCCAGTACTTC.

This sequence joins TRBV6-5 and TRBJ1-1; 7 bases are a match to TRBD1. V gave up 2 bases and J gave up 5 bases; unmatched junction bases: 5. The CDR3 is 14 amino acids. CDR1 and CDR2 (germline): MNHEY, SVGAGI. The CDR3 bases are TGTGCCAGCAGTTACAAGGGGGCGATGACTGAAGCTTTCTTT. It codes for CASSYKGAMTEAFF.

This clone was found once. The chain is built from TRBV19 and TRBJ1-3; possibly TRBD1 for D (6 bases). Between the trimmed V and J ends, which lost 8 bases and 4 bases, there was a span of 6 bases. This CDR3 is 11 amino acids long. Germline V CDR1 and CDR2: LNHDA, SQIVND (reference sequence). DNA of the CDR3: TGTGCCAGTCAGGGGGGAAACACCATATATTTT. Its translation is CASQGGNTIYF. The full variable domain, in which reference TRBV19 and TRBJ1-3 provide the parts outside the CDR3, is DGGITQSPKYLFRKEGQNVTLSCEQNLNHDAMYWYRQDPGQGLRLIYYSQIVNDFQKGDIAEGYSVSREKKESFPLTVTSAQKNPTAFYLCASQGGNTIYFGEGSWLTVV.

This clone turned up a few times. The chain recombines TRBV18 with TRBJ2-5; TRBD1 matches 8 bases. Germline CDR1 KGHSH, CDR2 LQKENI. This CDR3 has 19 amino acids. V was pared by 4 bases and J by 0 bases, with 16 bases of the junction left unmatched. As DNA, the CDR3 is TGTGCCAGCTCACAATACAGGGGGACCACGGTTAGGCACCAAGAGACCCAGTACTTC. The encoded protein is CASSQYRGTTVRHQETQYF. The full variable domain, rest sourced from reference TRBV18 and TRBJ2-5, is NAGVMQNPRHLVRRRGQEARLRCSPMKGHSHVYWYRQLPEEGLKFMVYLQKENIIDESGMPKERFSAEFPKEGPSILRIQQVVRGDSAAYFCASSQYRGTTVRHQETQYFGPGTRLLVL.

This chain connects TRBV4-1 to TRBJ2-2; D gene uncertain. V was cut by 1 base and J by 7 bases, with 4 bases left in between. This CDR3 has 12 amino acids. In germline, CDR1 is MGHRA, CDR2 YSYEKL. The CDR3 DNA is TGCGCCAGCAGCCAAGTAGACGGGGAGCTGTTTTTT. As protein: CASSQVDGELFF.

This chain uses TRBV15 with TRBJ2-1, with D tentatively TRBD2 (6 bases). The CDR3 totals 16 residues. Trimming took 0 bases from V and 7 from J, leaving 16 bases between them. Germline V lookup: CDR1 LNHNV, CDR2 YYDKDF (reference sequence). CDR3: CATSRDLILARNEQFF. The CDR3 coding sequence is TGTGCCACCAGCAGAGATCTTATCCTAGCGCGGAATGAGCAGTTCTTC.

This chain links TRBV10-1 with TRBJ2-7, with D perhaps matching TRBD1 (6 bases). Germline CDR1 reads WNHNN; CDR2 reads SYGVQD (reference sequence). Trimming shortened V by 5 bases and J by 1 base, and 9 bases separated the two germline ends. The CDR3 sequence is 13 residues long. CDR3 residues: CASSSGDSYEQYF. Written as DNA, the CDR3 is TGCGCCAGCAGTTCAGGGGATTCCTACGAGCAGTACTTC.

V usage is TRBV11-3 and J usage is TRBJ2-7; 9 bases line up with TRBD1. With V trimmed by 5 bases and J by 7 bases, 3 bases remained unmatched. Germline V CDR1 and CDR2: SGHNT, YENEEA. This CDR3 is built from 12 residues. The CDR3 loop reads CASSRTGVEQYF. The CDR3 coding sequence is TGTGCCAGCAGCCGGACAGGGGTGGAGCAGTACTTC.

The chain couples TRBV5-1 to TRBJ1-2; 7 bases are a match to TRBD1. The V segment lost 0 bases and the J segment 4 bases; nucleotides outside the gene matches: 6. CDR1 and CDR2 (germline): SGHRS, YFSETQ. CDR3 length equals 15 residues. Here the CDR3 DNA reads TGCGCCAGCAGCTTGGACAGGGGCGAAATCTATGGCTACACCTTC. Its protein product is CASSLDRGEIYGYTF.

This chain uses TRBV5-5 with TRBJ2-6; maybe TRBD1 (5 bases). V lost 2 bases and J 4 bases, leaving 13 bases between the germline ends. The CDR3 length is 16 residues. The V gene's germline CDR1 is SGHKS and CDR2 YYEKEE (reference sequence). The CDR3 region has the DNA TGTGCCAGCAGCTTACAGGAACCGAGGGGGGCCAACGTCCTGACTTTC. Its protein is CASSLQEPRGANVLTF.

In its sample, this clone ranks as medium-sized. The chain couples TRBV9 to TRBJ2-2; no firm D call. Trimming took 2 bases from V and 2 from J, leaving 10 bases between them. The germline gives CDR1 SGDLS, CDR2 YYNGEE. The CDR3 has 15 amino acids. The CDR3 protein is CASSVAIFNTGELFF. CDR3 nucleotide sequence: TGTGCCAGCAGCGTCGCGATCTTTAACACCGGGGAGCTGTTTTTT.

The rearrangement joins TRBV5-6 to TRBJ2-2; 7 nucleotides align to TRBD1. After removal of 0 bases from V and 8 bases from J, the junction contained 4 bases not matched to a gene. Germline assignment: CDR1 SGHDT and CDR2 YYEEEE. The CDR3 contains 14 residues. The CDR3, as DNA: TGTGCCAGCAGCTTGGCACAGGGGATGGGGGAGCTGTTTTTT. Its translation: CASSLAQGMGELFF.

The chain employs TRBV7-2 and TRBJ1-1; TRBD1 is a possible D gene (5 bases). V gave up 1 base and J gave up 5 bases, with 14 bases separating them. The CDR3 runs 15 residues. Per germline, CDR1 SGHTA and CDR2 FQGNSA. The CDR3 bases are TGTGCCAGCAGCTTAGTAGGCCAGGGTTATACTGAAGCTTTCTTT. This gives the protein CASSLVGQGYTEAFF.

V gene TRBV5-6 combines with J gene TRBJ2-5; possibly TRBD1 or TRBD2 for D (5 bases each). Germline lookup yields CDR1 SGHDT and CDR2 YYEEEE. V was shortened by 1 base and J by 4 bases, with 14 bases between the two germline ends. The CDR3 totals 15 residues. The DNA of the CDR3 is TGTGCCAGCAGCTTGTCCGGGTTTGGGGGAGAGACCCAGTACTTC. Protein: CASSLSGFGGETQYF.

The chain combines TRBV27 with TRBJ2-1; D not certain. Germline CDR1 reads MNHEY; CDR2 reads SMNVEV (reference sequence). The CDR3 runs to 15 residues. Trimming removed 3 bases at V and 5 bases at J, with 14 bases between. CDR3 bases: TGTGCCAGCAGTTTGGGCACGTTAAGGCACAATGAGCAGTTCTTC. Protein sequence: CASSLGTLRHNEQFF.

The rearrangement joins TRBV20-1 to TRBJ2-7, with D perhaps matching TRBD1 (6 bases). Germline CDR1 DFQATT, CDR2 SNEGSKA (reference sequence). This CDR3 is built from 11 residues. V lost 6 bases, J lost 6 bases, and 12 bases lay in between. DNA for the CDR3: TGCAGTGCGGGGACCAGGGGCGAGCAGTACTTC. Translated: CSAGTRGEQYF.

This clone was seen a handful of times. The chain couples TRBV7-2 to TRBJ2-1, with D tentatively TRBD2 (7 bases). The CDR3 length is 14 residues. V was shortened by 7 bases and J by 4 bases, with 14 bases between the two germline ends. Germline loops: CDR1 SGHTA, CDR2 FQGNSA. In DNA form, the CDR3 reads TGTGCCAGCACCCAAGGGGGGGGGTACAATGAGCAGTTCTTC. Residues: CASTQGGGYNEQFF.

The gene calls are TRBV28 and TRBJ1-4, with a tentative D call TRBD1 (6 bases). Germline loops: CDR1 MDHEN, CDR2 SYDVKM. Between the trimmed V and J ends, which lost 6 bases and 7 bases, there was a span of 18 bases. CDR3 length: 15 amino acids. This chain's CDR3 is CASSPKTGWGEKLFF. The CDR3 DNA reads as TGTGCCAGCAGCCCTAAGACAGGATGGGGTGAAAAACTGTTTTTT.